The entry that follows covers one T cell receptor (beta chain) sequence. The antigen is not known. This sample was included in a study of T cell responses to AZD1222 COVID-19 vaccine. Study results and limitations: Seropositive at baseline were only six AZD1222 recipients. Repertoire sampling was restricted to post-peak T cell response timepoints.

The V gene lost 2 bases and the J gene lost 9 bases, with 18 bases spanning the gap. The CDR3 loop spans 15 amino acids. Germline V gene sequence: CDR1 SGDLS, CDR2 YYNGEE. The protocol was immunoSEQ multiplex PCR, while the TCRdb copy is restricted to in-frame clones and leaves out a portion. The profile shows 98,000 or so clones, around 90% of them singletons. This sequence was found in an adult in good health. The rearrangement uses TRBV9 and TRBJ2-1; D possibly matches TRBD1 or TRBD2 (5 bases each). Sequencing was performed on peripheral blood, taken on day 0 of MenACWY control vaccination. The CDR3 DNA follows: TGTGCCAGCAGCGTCACCGGGACCCCGGAGATTGAGCAGTTCTTC. Protein: CASSVTGTPEIEQFF.